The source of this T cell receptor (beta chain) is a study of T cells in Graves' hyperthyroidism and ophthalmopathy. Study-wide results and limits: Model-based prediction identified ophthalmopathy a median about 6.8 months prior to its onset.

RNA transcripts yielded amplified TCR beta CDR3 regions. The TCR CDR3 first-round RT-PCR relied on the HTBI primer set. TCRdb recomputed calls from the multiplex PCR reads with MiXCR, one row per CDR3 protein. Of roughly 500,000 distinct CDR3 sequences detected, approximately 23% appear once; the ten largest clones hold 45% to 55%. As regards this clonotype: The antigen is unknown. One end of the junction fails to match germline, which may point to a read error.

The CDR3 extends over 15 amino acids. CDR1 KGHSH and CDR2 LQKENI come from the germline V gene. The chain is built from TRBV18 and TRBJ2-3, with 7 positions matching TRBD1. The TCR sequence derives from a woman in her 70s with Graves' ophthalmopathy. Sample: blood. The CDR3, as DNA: TGTGCCGGCTCACCCACAGGGGCAGTCACAGATACGCAGTATTTT. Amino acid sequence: CAGSPTGAVTDTQYF.